The source of this T cell receptor beta chain is a study of beta chain features in type 1 diabetes. General study results and limits: The study found that naive, central memory and Treg TCRB repertoires appeared more similar in patients than in healthy donors. Here, the possible influence of HLA type (on TCRB rearrangement) remained unresolved. People with Type 1 diabetes carried modestly yet significantly shorter TCRB CDR3s in all four CD4+ subsets.

The CDR3 sequence is 12 residues long. Between the trimmed V and J ends, which lost 3 bases and 6 bases, there was a span of 7 bases. The germline V gene encodes CDR1 SGDLS and CDR2 YYNGEE. This clone has only a few counts. The antigen is undetermined. Reverse transcription of all isolated RNA meant that expressed TCRB transcripts were sequenced. Some clones are missing from TCRdb's copy, which holds only in-frame ones; the method was immunoSEQ multiplex PCR. The sample holds hundreds of thousands of clones, roughly 13% seen once. Sorting with CD45RO/CCR7/CD25/CD127/CD95/CD27 yielded naive, central memory, regulatory and stem-like memory CD4+ cells.

The receptor was isolated from a young man with type 1 diabetes. Sequences were obtained from naive CD4+ T cells from blood. The chain employs TRBV9 and TRBJ2-1; D perhaps matches TRBD1 (5 bases). The CDR3 DNA is TGTGCCAGCAGCGGAGACAGCAATGAGCAGTTCTTC. This sequence encodes CASSGDSNEQFF.